Given below is one T cell receptor (beta chain) in context. No antigen is known for it. The junction does not match germline at one end; this may be a read error. Time point of the sample: baseline pretreatment blood. Treatment meaning: 15 Gy SBRT to primary tumor, nephrectomy 4 weeks later. Radiation-treated patients gave blood at baseline, week 2 and week 4. The entry originates in a study of radiation and T cells in renal cell carcinoma. Notes on the study in general: Without pretreatment biopsies, baseline tumor clonotype presence was undetermined.

CDR1 and CDR2 (germline): SSHAT, FNYEAQ (reference sequence). This CDR3 is 15 amino acids long. Clones were sequenced by immunoSEQ multiplex PCR, and TCRdb holds only the in-frame ones, with some missing. The top ten clones hold around 3% of a sample with about 130,000 clones, approximately 80% of them seen once. The sequence was collected from a woman in her fifties or sixties with renal cell carcinoma. The chain couples TRBV7-7 to TRBJ1-3; no clear D. The material was blood, obtained from a patient whose treatment included radiotherapy and nephrectomy. The DNA for the CDR3 is TGTGCTAGCAGCTTAGGCGTGGACTCTGGAAACACCATATATTTT. Protein sequence: CASSLGVDSGNTIYF.